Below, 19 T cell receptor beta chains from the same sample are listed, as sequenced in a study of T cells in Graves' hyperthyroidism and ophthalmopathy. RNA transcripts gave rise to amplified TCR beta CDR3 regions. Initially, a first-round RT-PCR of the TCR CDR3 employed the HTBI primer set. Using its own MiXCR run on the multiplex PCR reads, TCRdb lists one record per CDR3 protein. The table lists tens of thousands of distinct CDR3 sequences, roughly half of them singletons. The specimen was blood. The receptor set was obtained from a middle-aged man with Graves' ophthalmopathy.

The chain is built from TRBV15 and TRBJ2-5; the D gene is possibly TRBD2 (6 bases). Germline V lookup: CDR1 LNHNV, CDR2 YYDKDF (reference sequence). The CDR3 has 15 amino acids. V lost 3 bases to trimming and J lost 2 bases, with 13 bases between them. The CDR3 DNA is TGTGCCACCAGCAGTGAGGCCGGGGGACAAGAGACCCAGTACTTC. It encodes CATSSEAGGQETQYF.

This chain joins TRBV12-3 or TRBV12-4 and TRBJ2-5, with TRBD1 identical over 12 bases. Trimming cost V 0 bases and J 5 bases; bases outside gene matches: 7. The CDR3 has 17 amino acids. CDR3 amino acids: CASSLATGTGGGETQYF. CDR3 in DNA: TGTGCCAGCAGTTTAGCGACCGGGACAGGGGGCGGGGAGACCCAGTACTTC.

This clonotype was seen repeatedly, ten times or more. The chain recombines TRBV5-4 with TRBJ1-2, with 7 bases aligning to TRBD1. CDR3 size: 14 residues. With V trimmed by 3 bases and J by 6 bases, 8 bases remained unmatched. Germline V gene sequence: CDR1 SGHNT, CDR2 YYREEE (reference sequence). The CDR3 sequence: CASSSQQGWDGYTF. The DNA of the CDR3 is TGTGCCAGCAGCTCCCAACAGGGGTGGGATGGCTACACCTTC. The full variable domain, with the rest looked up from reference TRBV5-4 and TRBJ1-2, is ETGVTQSPTHLIKTRGQQVTLRCSSQSGHNTVSWYQQALGQGPQFIFQYYREEENGRGNFPPRFSGLQFPNYSSELNVNALELDDSALYLCASSSQQGWDGYTFGSGTRLTVV.

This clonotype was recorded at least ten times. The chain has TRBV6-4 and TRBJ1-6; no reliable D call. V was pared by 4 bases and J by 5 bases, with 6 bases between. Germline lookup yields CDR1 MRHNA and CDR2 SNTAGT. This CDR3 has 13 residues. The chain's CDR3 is CASSVANNSPLHF. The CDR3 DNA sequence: TGTGCCAGCAGTGTGGCCAATAATTCACCCCTCCACTTT.

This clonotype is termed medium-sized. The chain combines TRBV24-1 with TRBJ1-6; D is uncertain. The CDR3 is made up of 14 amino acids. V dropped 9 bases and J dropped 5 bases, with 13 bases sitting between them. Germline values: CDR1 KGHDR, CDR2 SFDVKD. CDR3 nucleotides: TGTGCCACCGCCTGGCGGGAGGATAATTCACCCCTCCACTTT. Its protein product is CATAWREDNSPLHF.

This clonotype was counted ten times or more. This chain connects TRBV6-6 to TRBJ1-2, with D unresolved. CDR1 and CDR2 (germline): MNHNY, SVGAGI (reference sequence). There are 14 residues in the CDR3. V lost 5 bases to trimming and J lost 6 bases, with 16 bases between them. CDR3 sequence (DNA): TGTGCCAGCAGTGCACGAGGATGGGTTGATGGCTACACCTTC. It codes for CASSARGWVDGYTF.

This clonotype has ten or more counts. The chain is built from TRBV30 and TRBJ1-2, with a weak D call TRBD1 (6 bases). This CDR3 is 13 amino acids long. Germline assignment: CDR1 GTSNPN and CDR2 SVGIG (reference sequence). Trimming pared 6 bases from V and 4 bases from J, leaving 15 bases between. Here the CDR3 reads CACRRRGVYGYTF. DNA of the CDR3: TGTGCCTGCCGGAGAAGGGGGGTCTATGGCTACACCTTC.

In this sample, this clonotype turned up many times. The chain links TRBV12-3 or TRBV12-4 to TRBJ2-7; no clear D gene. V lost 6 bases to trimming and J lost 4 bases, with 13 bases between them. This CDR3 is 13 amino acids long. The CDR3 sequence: CASSSVVGYEQYF. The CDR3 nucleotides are TGTGCCAGCAGCTCGGTGGTGGGTTACGAGCAGTACTTC.

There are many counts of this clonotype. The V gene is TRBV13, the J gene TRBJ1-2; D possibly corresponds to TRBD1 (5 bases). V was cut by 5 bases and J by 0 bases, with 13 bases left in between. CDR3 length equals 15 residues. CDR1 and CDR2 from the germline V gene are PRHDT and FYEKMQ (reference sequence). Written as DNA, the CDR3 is TGTGCCAGCAGCCTCCTCATGGGGCCTAACTATGGCTACACCTTC. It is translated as CASSLLMGPNYGYTF. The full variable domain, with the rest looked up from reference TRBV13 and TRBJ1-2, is AAGVIQSPRHLIKEKRETATLKCYPIPRHDTVYWYQQGPGQDPQFLISFYEKMQSDKGSIPDRFSAQQFSDYHSELNMSSLELGDSALYFCASSLLMGPNYGYTFGSGTRLTVV.

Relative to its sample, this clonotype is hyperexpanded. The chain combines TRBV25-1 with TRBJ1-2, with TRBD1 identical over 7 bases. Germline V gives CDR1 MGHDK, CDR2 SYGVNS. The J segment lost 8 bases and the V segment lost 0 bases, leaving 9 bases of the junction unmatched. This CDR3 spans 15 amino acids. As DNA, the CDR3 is TGTGCCAGCAGTGAATATAAGGGGGACAGCTCCGGCTACACCTTC. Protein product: CASSEYKGDSSGYTF.

The CDR3 DNA follows: TGCAGCGTTTTGGGACTAGCGGGAAGCGGTACGCAGTATTTT. Translation gives CSVLGLAGSGTQYF. The genes are TRBV29-1 and TRBJ2-3; 13 bases line up with TRBD2. V lost 5 bases and J lost 8; bases outside the gene matches: 7. Germline CDR1 reads SQVTM; CDR2 reads ANQGSEA. CDR3 size: 14 residues.

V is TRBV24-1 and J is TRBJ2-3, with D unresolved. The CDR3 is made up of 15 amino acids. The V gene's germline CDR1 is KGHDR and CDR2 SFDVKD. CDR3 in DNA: TGTGCTAGTCCCCCCAGGCGGCCCTCCACAGATACGCAGTATTTT. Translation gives CASPPRRPSTDTQYF.

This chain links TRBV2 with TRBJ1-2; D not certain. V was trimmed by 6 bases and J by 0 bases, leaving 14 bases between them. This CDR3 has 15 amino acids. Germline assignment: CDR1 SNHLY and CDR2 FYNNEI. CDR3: CASSYYEGANYGYTF. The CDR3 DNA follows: TGTGCCAGCAGCTACTACGAGGGAGCTAACTATGGCTACACCTTC.

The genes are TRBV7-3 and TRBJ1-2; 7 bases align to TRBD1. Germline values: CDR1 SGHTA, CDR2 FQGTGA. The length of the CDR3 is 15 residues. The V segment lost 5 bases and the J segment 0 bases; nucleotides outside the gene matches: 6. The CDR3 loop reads CASSTGTAANYGYTF. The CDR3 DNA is TGTGCCAGCAGCACCGGGACAGCCGCTAACTATGGCTACACCTTC. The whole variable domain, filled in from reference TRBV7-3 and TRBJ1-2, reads GAGVSQTPSNKVTEKGKYVELRCDPISGHTALYWYRQSLGQGPEFLIYFQGTGAADDSGLPNDRFFAVRPEGSVSTLKIQRTERGDSAVYLCASSTGTAANYGYTFGSGTRLTVV.

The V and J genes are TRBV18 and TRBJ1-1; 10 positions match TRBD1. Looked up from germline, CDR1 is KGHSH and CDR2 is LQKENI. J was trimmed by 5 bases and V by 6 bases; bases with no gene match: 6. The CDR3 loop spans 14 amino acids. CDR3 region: CASSLGQGLTEAFF. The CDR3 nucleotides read TGTGCCAGCTCTCTGGGACAGGGGTTAACTGAAGCTTTCTTT.

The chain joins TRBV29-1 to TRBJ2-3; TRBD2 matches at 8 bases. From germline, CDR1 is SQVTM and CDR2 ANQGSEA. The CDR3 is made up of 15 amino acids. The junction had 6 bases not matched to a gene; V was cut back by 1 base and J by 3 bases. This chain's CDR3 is CSVEASGWGTDTQYF. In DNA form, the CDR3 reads TGCAGCGTTGAAGCTAGCGGGTGGGGTACAGATACGCAGTATTTT.

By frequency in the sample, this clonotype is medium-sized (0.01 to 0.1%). Here the CDR3 DNA reads TGTGCCATCAGCGTGGGGGCCCGGGCCCTCGGTCACGGGGAGCTGTTTTTT. It is translated as CAISVGARALGHGELFF. This chain uses TRBV10-3 with TRBJ2-2, with TRBD1 as a possible D gene (6 bases). The CDR3 extends over 17 amino acids. Germline V gene sequence: CDR1 ENHRY, CDR2 SYGVKD. Trimming took off 6 bases at V and 7 bases at J, with 24 bases between the two ends.

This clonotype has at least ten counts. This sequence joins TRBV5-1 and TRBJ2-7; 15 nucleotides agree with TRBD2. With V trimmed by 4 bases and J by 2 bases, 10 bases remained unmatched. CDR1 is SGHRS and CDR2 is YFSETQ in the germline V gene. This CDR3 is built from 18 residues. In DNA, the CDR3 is TGCGCCAGCAGCACGGGACTAGCGGGAGGCCTTTCAACCTACGAGCAGTACTTC. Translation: CASSTGLAGGLSTYEQYF.

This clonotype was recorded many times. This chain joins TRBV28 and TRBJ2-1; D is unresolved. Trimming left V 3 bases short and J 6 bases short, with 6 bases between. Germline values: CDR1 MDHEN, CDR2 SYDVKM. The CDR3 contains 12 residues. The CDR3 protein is CASSLLGNEQFF. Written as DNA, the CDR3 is TGTGCCAGCAGTTTGTTAGGCAATGAGCAGTTCTTC.